This T cell receptor (beta chain) was recorded in a study of blood T cell repertoires in COVID-19. Sequencing was performed with immunoSEQ multiplex PCR; in TCRdb, only in-frame clones are kept and a portion is missing. The sample yields about 14,000 clones, 70% to 80% seen once. CDR3 size: 15 residues. Germline V lookup: CDR1 MNHEY, CDR2 SMNVEV (reference sequence). With V trimmed by 6 bases and J by 5 bases, 10 bases remained unmatched. What was sequenced was peripheral blood. The sequence was obtained from a human donor in a cohort sampled during active COVID-19. This chain uses TRBV27 with TRBJ2-1; 7 bases align to TRBD1. The CDR3 is CASSLTRQGNNEQFF. CDR3 bases: TGTGCCAGCAGCCTTACCCGACAGGGAAACAATGAGCAGTTCTTC.